This is a list of T cell receptor beta chains from one sample in a study of blood T cell repertoires in COVID-19. Clones were sequenced by immunoSEQ multiplex PCR, and TCRdb holds only the in-frame ones, with some missing. The sample carries hundreds of thousands of clones, approximately 88% recorded once. Sample: peripheral blood. The receptor set was obtained from a woman aged 50 to 65 with COVID-19, enrolled during active disease. Each CDR3 is given with its conserved first and last residue. Fields, in order: V gene, CDR3 protein.

v_gene: TRBV19
CDR3aa: CASSFYEGGYNEQFF

v_gene: TRBV7-2
CDR3aa: CASSPQAGNVLTF

v_gene: TRBV7-2
CDR3aa: CASSYSVGADTQYF

v_gene: TRBV3-1/TRBV3-2
CDR3aa: CATAGLPNTGELFF

v_gene: TRBV6-4
CDR3aa: CASSVSRGEYF

v_gene: TRBV29-1
CDR3aa: CSVEGLEVPNYGYTF

v_gene: TRBV10-1
CDR3aa: CASSESLRETQYF

v_gene: TRBV5-1
CDR3aa: CASSPLGDEGGYTF

v_gene: TRBV5-8
CDR3aa: CASSLVRDRDTDTQYF

v_gene: TRBV5-4
CDR3aa: CASSSAGGRVDTQYF

v_gene: TRBV19
CDR3aa: CASSIGQGSYNSPLHF

v_gene: TRBV15
CDR3aa: CATGSVRNSYNEQFF

v_gene: TRBV7-3
CDR3aa: CASSASGGDYNEQFF

v_gene: TRBV30
CDR3aa: CAWSVSPMNTEAFF

v_gene: TRBV2
CDR3aa: CARLTGPNTDTQYF

v_gene: TRBV7-6
CDR3aa: CASSAMSRDSYEKLFF

v_gene: TRBV5-6
CDR3aa: CASSRGLDTQYF

v_gene: TRBV30
CDR3aa: CALQGALPLYAGELFF

v_gene: TRBV6-1
CDR3aa: CASSDGRGDVETQYF

v_gene: TRBV13
CDR3aa: CASRPYRESGTGTEAFF

v_gene: TRBV9
CDR3aa: CASSPREVESGNTIYF

v_gene: TRBV6-5
CDR3aa: CASSFRGYGYTF

v_gene: TRBV5-1
CDR3aa: CASSLNRDTANYGYTF

v_gene: TRBV30
CDR3aa: CAWSPVMNTEAFF

v_gene: TRBV5-6
CDR3aa: CASTSGGDGYTF

v_gene: TRBV6-5
CDR3aa: CATLNRDRGNQPQHF

v_gene: TRBV18
CDR3aa: CASSPDSHYEQYF

v_gene: TRBV4-1
CDR3aa: CASSQLEERPEQYF

v_gene: TRBV6-2/TRBV6-3
CDR3aa: CASSLGQVGQPQHF

v_gene: TRBV28
CDR3aa: CASSLDREIYGYTF

v_gene: TRBV19
CDR3aa: CASSIRGSVRSGNTIYF

v_gene: TRBV2
CDR3aa: CASSAFVGGNQPQHF

v_gene: TRBV19
CDR3aa: CASSILAGAQETQYF

v_gene: TRBV20-1
CDR3aa: CSASRGGFF

v_gene: TRBV30
CDR3aa: CAWSVHRDSEAFF

v_gene: TRBV28
CDR3aa: CASTPGTNTEAFF

v_gene: TRBV13
CDR3aa: CASRSWTGGKNIQYF

v_gene: TRBV29-1
CDR3aa: CSVEDHGRTGELFF

v_gene: TRBV29-1
CDR3aa: CSVVQRGALTDTQYF

v_gene: TRBV27
CDR3aa: CASSLSGGTGQGFYEQYF

v_gene: TRBV11-2
CDR3aa: CASSSQGSGTEAFF

v_gene: TRBV5-1
CDR3aa: CASSLALTGQNTEAFF

v_gene: TRBV27
CDR3aa: CASRLTGTANTEAFF

v_gene: TRBV12-3/TRBV12-4
CDR3aa: CASSLGRYWTF

v_gene: TRBV9
CDR3aa: CASPTSKAFF

v_gene: TRBV30
CDR3aa: CAWRRRGNTIYF

v_gene: TRBV4-1
CDR3aa: CASSQDRRDRGPEAFF

v_gene: TRBV5-6
CDR3aa: CASSLSQRDEKLFF

v_gene: TRBV7-8
CDR3aa: CASSLARTGSDSPLHF

v_gene: TRBV3-1/TRBV3-2
CDR3aa: CASSQDFGGAEQFF

v_gene: TRBV7-2
CDR3aa: CASSLVQGNSPLHF

v_gene: TRBV18
CDR3aa: CASSPPEAGGYNEQFF

v_gene: TRBV2
CDR3aa: CASSEARGTGAFYGYTF

v_gene: TRBV18
CDR3aa: CASSPSTAVNEQYF

v_gene: TRBV5-8
CDR3aa: CASSFRQGPYGYTF